This T cell receptor beta chain was obtained from a study of T cell responses to AZD1222 COVID-19 vaccine. The germline gives CDR1 KGHDR, CDR2 SFDVKD. The CDR3 is 15 residues long. V gave up 3 bases and J gave up 0 bases, with 8 bases separating them. Method: immunoSEQ multiplex PCR; TCRdb's copy keeps in-frame clones and lacks some. Of 90,000 to 100,000 clones in the sample, around 87% were seen once. The source material was peripheral blood, sampled on day 0 of AZD1222 vaccination. This sequence was found in an adult in good health. The rearrangement links TRBV24-1 to TRBJ1-3; D remains ambiguous. For the CDR3, the DNA is TGTGCCACCAGTGATCCGGGTTCCTCTGGAAACACCATATATTTT. It specifies CATSDPGSSGNTIYF.